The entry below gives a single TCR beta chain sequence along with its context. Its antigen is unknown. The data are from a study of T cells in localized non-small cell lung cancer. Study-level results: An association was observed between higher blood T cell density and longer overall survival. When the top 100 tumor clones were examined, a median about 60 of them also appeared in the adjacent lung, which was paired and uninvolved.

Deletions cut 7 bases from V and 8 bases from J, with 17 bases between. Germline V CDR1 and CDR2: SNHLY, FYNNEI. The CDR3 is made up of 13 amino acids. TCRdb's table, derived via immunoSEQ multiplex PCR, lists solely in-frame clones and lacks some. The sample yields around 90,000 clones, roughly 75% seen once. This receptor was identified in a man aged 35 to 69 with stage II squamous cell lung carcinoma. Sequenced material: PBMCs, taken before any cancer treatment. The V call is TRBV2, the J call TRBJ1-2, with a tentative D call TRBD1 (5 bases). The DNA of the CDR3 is TGTGCCAGCATGGGGGAGAGCTCATTCGGCTACACCTTC. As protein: CASMGESSFGYTF.